The 32 T cell receptor beta chains listed next were all sequenced from one sample in a study of shared clonotypes between healthy human individuals (dated by TCRdb to 2018 to 2020). Libraries were constructed by the immunoSEQ multiplex PCR assay. Drawn from immuneACCESS, this table holds only the in-frame rearrangements with V and J called that TCRdb kept. Clones are partly lost; checked studies trace under half to an unresolved V gene and leave the rest unexplained. Present in this sample are 1.4 million or so clones, about 98.5% of which were seen just once. The ten largest clones represent approximately 0.4% of the sample. Sequencing input: naive CD4+ T cells sorted from blood. The cell subset or site label corresponds to: CD45RA+ positively selected. The receptor set was obtained from a man aged 25-40 years in good health.

This chain connects TRBV4-2 to TRBJ2-6; D is uncertain. This CDR3 is built from 16 residues. V shed 0 bases and J shed 0 bases, with 6 bases lying between them. Per germline, CDR1 LGHNA and CDR2 YNFKEQ. The CDR3 loop is CASSQEAASGANVLTF. The CDR3 region has the DNA TGTGCCAGCAGCCAAGAGGCGGCCTCTGGGGCCAACGTCCTGACTTTC.

The V gene is TRBV19, the J gene TRBJ1-5; 7 positions agree with TRBD1. Trimming cost V 2 bases and J 7 bases; bases outside gene matches: 11. Germline V gene sequence: CDR1 LNHDA, CDR2 SQIVND (reference sequence). There are 16 residues in the CDR3. The CDR3 region has the DNA TGTGCCAGTAGTATATTGGACAGGTCTAAACGGCAGCCCCAGCATTTT. Amino acid sequence: CASSILDRSKRQPQHF.

V is TRBV4-1 and J is TRBJ1-5; D uncertain. This CDR3 contains 17 residues. Germline V gives CDR1 MGHRA, CDR2 YSYEKL. V was pared by 1 base and J by 1 base, with 14 bases between. CDR3 loop: CASSQVAAPGSNQPQHF. The CDR3 coding sequence is TGCGCCAGCAGCCAAGTGGCGGCGCCGGGGAGCAATCAGCCCCAGCATTTT.

This chain joins TRBV30 and TRBJ2-1; D might be TRBD2 (5 bases). Trimming took off 6 bases at V and 3 bases at J, with 15 bases between the two ends. Germline assignment: CDR1 GTSNPN and CDR2 SVGIG (reference sequence). CDR3 length equals 14 residues. Here the CDR3 DNA reads TGTGCCTGCCAACGGCTAGCTCTCTACAATGAGCAGTTCTTC. As protein: CACQRLALYNEQFF. The entire variable domain, with the rest obtained from reference TRBV30 and TRBJ2-1, is as follows: SQTIHQWPATLVQPVGSPLSLECTVEGTSNPNLYWYRQAAGRGLQLLFYSVGIGQISSEVPQNLSASRPQDRQFILSSKKLLLSDSGFYLCACQRLALYNEQFFGPGTRLTVL.

The rearrangement links TRBV6-1 to TRBJ1-5, with D perhaps matching TRBD1 (6 bases). CDR1 and CDR2 (germline): MNHNS, SASEGT. This CDR3 comprises 15 residues. Trimming pared 3 bases from V and 3 bases from J, leaving 12 bases between. CDR3 region: CASSDVAGANQPQHF. The CDR3 nucleotides read TGTGCCAGCAGTGACGTGGCAGGGGCCAATCAGCCCCAGCATTTT.

Details on this clone: The sample carries other DNA sequences with the same CDR3. V and J are TRBV5-4 and TRBJ2-3, with D uncertain. Germline values: CDR1 SGHNT, CDR2 YYREEE (reference sequence). CDR3 size: 14 residues. V was pared by 0 bases and J by 1 base, with 6 bases between. CDR3 amino acids: CASSLVSGTDTQYF. The CDR3 region has the DNA TGTGCCAGCAGCTTGGTAAGCGGCACAGATACGCAGTATTTT.

V is TRBV19 and J is TRBJ2-2, with 7 nucleotides matching TRBD1. In germline, CDR1 is LNHDA, CDR2 SQIVND (reference sequence). The V segment lost 7 bases and the J segment 5 bases; nucleotides outside the gene matches: 10. The CDR3 loop spans 15 amino acids. CDR3 sequence reads: CASMGTAGWTGELFF. CDR3 coding DNA: TGTGCCAGTATGGGGACAGCCGGTTGGACCGGGGAGCTGTTTTTT. The full variable domain, with the rest looked up from reference TRBV19 and TRBJ2-2, is DGGITQSPKYLFRKEGQNVTLSCEQNLNHDAMYWYRQDPGQGLRLIYYSQIVNDFQKGDIAEGYSVSREKKESFPLTVTSAQKNPTAFYLCASMGTAGWTGELFFGEGSRLTVL.

V and J are TRBV29-1 and TRBJ2-1; D not certain. V was shortened by 0 bases and J by 0 bases, with 9 bases between the two germline ends. Germline CDR1 and CDR2: SQVTM and ANQGSEA. CDR3 length equals 15 residues. CDR3 in DNA: TGCAGCGTTGAAGACCCGTTGAGCTCCTACAATGAGCAGTTCTTC. Amino acids: CSVEDPLSSYNEQFF.

The J gene is TRBJ1-1, the V gene TRBV6-1; 9 nucleotides match TRBD1. V dropped 4 bases and J dropped 0; count of bases not matched to a gene: 6. The CDR3 covers 16 residues. The germline V gene has CDR1 MNHNS and CDR2 SASEGT. CDR3 nucleotide sequence: TGTGCCAGCAGTGCCCGACAGGGGGGATTGAACACTGAAGCTTTCTTT. Translation gives CASSARQGGLNTEAFF.

Only one count was recorded for this clone. This chain links TRBV5-1 with TRBJ1-5; possible D gene TRBD1, 6 bases. The germline gives CDR1 SGHRS, CDR2 YFSETQ. Trimming removed 4 bases at V and 6 bases at J, with 11 bases between. The CDR3 is 13 amino acids. The CDR3 region has the DNA TGCGCCAGCAGCCTCCTAGGGGGTCAGCCCCAGCATTTT. This encodes CASSLLGGQPQHF.

The J gene is TRBJ2-2, the V gene TRBV5-4, with D possibly TRBD1 on 6 matching bases. The V end was cut by 4 bases, the J end by 0 bases, with 10 bases between. CDR3 length: 15 residues. The germline V gene has CDR1 SGHNT and CDR2 YYREEE (reference sequence). The CDR3 nucleotides are TGTGCCAGCAGCAACAGGGACCCGAACACCGGGGAGCTGTTTTTT. Translating gives CASSNRDPNTGELFF.

The V gene is TRBV6-4, the J gene TRBJ2-3; 15 nucleotides match TRBD2. The CDR3 is made up of 16 amino acids. Germline CDR1 MRHNA, CDR2 SNTAGT. Losses at the gene ends were 6 bases for V and 4 bases for J; bases not matched to a gene: 5. CDR3 sequence (DNA): TGTGCCAGCAGCGGACTAGCGGGAGGGCCCTCAGATACGCAGTATTTT. Its protein is CASSGLAGGPSDTQYF.

This sequence joins TRBV5-4 and TRBJ2-5; tentative D call: TRBD2 (6 bases). This CDR3 is built from 14 residues. The germline CDR1 and CDR2 sequences are SGHNT and YYREEE (reference sequence). V was clipped by 4 bases and J by 4 bases, with 14 bases between them. CDR3 protein: CASSHRQGGETQYF. For the CDR3, the DNA is TGTGCCAGCAGCCATCGGCAGGGAGGAGAGACCCAGTACTTC.

The chain joins TRBV7-9 to TRBJ1-2; D is unclear. Germline loops: CDR1 SEHNR, CDR2 FQNEAQ (reference sequence). V was trimmed by 1 base and J by 6 bases, leaving 9 bases between them. The CDR3 covers 13 residues. Here the CDR3 reads CASSLELLDGYTF. In DNA, the CDR3 is TGTGCCAGCAGCTTAGAGCTATTGGATGGCTACACCTTC.

A word on this clone: This sample also contains other DNA sequences that code for the same CDR3. The chain joins TRBV19 to TRBJ2-2; D remains ambiguous. V was shortened by 2 bases and J by 4 bases, with 5 bases between the two germline ends. Germline loops: CDR1 LNHDA, CDR2 SQIVND (reference sequence). This CDR3 region has 13 residues. The CDR3: CASSIQSTGELFF. The DNA of the CDR3 is TGTGCCAGTAGTATACAGAGCACCGGGGAGCTGTTTTTT.

This clone was detected only once. This rearrangement joins TRBV5-5 to TRBJ1-4; no reliable D call. CDR1 is SGHKS, CDR2 YYEKEE, per germline (reference sequence). Trimming left V 4 bases short and J 5 bases short, with 6 bases between. There are 12 residues in the CDR3. DNA of the CDR3: TGTGCCAGCAGCCTTCAAAATGAAAAACTGTTTTTT. Translation: CASSLQNEKLFF.

The rearrangement joins TRBV18 to TRBJ2-1, with 8 nucleotides matching TRBD1. Germline CDR1 is KGHSH and CDR2 is LQKENI. V gave up 3 bases and J gave up 3 bases; unmatched junction bases: 13. The CDR3 covers 18 residues. For the CDR3, the DNA is TGTGCCAGCTCACCTAGGGAGGCAGGGGGCGCCTACTACAATGAGCAGTTCTTC. This translates into CASSPREAGGAYYNEQFF. The entire variable domain, with the rest obtained from reference TRBV18 and TRBJ2-1, is as follows: NAGVMQNPRHLVRRRGQEARLRCSPMKGHSHVYWYRQLPEEGLKFMVYLQKENIIDESGMPKERFSAEFPKEGPSILRIQQVVRGDSAAYFCASSPREAGGAYYNEQFFGPGTRLTVL.

The chain carries TRBV11-2 and TRBJ2-7; possibly TRBD1 for D (5 bases). CDR3 length: 15 residues. V lost 0 bases to trimming and J lost 3 bases, with 12 bases between them. The germline V gene encodes CDR1 SGHAT and CDR2 FQNNGV. The chain's CDR3 is CASSLDISRGYEQYF. DNA for the CDR3: TGTGCCAGCAGCTTAGACATCTCTAGGGGCTACGAGCAGTACTTC.

The gene calls are TRBV18 and TRBJ1-1, with D hard to call. This CDR3 has 18 residues. V was pared by 1 base and J by 0 bases, with 18 bases between. Looked up from germline, CDR1 is KGHSH and CDR2 is LQKENI. CDR3: CASSPLDIPLLMNTEAFF. The DNA for the CDR3 is TGTGCCAGCTCACCACTTGACATCCCGCTGCTTATGAACACTGAAGCTTTCTTT.

The genes are TRBV23-1 and TRBJ2-4; 8 nucleotides match TRBD1. TRBV23-1 carries the ORF label, with uncertain function. V dropped 7 bases and J dropped 3; count of bases not matched to a gene: 8. CDR3 size: 15 residues. Here the CDR3 reads CASNLRGLHKNIQYF. CDR3 DNA: TGCGCCAGCAACCTCAGGGGGCTGCACAAAAACATTCAGTACTTC.

The J gene is TRBJ1-1, the V gene TRBV2; a possible D gene is TRBD1 (5 bases). CDR1 and CDR2 (germline): SNHLY, FYNNEI. The V end lost 11 bases, the J end lost 4 bases, and 11 bases lay between the germline ends. CDR3 length: 11 amino acids. CDR3 residues: CAVQVGTEAFF. In DNA form, the CDR3 reads TGTGCCGTACAGGTGGGCACTGAAGCTTTCTTT.

The V gene is TRBV2, the J gene TRBJ2-3, with 7 bases matching TRBD2. J lost 0 bases, V lost 4 bases, and 4 bases had no gene match. Germline V gene data show CDR1 as SNHLY and CDR2 as FYNNEI. The CDR3 length is 15 residues. The CDR3 here is CASSGPSGSTDTQYF. The CDR3 coding sequence is TGTGCCAGCAGTGGTCCTAGCGGTAGCACAGATACGCAGTATTTT.

Of note for this clone: Additional DNA sequences in this sample encode the identical CDR3. The chain combines TRBV18 with TRBJ2-2, with D tentatively TRBD1 (6 bases). The CDR3 extends over 13 amino acids. Germline V gives CDR1 KGHSH, CDR2 LQKENI. V lost 2 bases and J lost 5, with 6 bases in between. The CDR3 bases are TGTGCCAGCTCACCAACAGGGACCGGGGAGCTGTTTTTT. This translates into CASSPTGTGELFF.

Comments on this clone: In the same sample, other DNA sequences code for this CDR3. J is TRBJ2-7 and V is TRBV10-3; TRBD2 agrees at 7 bases. The CDR3 spans 14 residues. Germline trimming cut 4 bases from V and 2 bases from J; bases unmatched to any gene: 5. Germline lookup yields CDR1 ENHRY and CDR2 SYGVKD. The CDR3 here is CAISGLAEAYEQYF. CDR3 DNA sequence: TGTGCCATCAGTGGCCTAGCGGAGGCCTACGAGCAGTACTTC.

V is TRBV25-1 and J is TRBJ2-7; D not certain. This CDR3 has 11 amino acids. Germline V CDR1 and CDR2: MGHDK, SYGVNS. V shed 6 bases and J shed 5 bases, with 8 bases lying between them. CDR3 nucleotides: TGTGCCAGCAGGGTCTGGGACGAGCAGTACTTC. Translation: CASRVWDEQYF.

This chain connects TRBV5-1 to TRBJ2-5; TRBD2 agrees at 11 bases. The CDR3 has 16 amino acids. The germline V gene has CDR1 SGHRS and CDR2 YFSETQ. V shed 5 bases, J shed 5 bases, and the junction held 11 bases outside the gene matches. The CDR3 protein is CASSRPLAGERETQYF. CDR3 nucleotide sequence: TGCGCCAGCAGTCGCCCACTAGCGGGAGAAAGGGAGACCCAGTACTTC.

V gene TRBV11-1 combines with J gene TRBJ2-5, with D perhaps TRBD1 (5 bases). The germline gives CDR1 SGHAT, CDR2 FQDESV (reference sequence). The V gene lost 4 bases and the J gene lost 6 bases, with 9 bases spanning the gap. The CDR3 covers 12 residues. CDR3 in amino acids: CASSSRVKTQYF. DNA of the CDR3: TGTGCCAGCAGCTCCAGGGTAAAGACCCAGTACTTC.

The V gene is TRBV5-4, the J gene TRBJ2-1, with TRBD1 matching 7 bases. Germline V lookup: CDR1 SGHNT, CDR2 YYREEE (reference sequence). The CDR3 is 14 amino acids. V trimming: 4 bases; J trimming: 4 bases; junction bases outside the gene matches: 5. CDR3 amino acids: CASSVRTGYNEQFF. The CDR3 DNA reads TGTGCCAGCAGCGTCCGGACAGGTTACAATGAGCAGTTCTTC.

V usage is TRBV28 and J usage is TRBJ1-2; 10 positions match TRBD1. Germline values: CDR1 MDHEN, CDR2 SYDVKM. This CDR3 has 15 residues. Trimming at V came to 6 bases and at J to 4 bases, leaving 8 bases not matched to a gene. CDR3 sequence reads: CASSYDRDRGYGYTF. CDR3 coding DNA: TGTGCCAGCAGCTATGACCGGGACAGGGGCTATGGCTACACCTTC.

This clone was seen once. The CDR3 DNA is TGTGCCACCAGCAAATCAATAGCGGGAGGCTCCTACGAGCAGTACTTC. Its translation is CATSKSIAGGSYEQYF. J is TRBJ2-7 and V is TRBV15, with 10 positions matching TRBD2. The CDR3 spans 16 residues. V lost 4 bases, J lost 0 bases, and 6 bases stayed unmatched. CDR1 LNHNV and CDR2 YYDKDF come from the germline V gene (reference sequence).

The chain couples TRBV5-4 to TRBJ2-7; 16 nucleotides agree with TRBD2. Trimming removed 4 bases from V and 2 bases from J; junction bases left unmatched: 3. CDR3 length equals 16 residues. Looked up from germline, CDR1 is SGHNT and CDR2 is YYREEE (reference sequence). The CDR3 sequence is CASSPGLAGGPYEQYF. In DNA, the CDR3 is TGTGCCAGCAGCCCGGGACTAGCGGGAGGGCCCTACGAGCAGTACTTC.

The V gene is TRBV9, the J gene TRBJ2-1, with D uncertain. CDR3 length: 12 residues. V gave up 0 bases and J gave up 9 bases, with 7 bases separating them. Per the germline V gene, CDR1 is SGDLS and CDR2 is YYNGEE. CDR3 DNA sequence: TGTGCCAGCAGCGTAGGGCGGAGTGAGCAGTTCTTC. It yields the protein CASSVGRSEQFF.